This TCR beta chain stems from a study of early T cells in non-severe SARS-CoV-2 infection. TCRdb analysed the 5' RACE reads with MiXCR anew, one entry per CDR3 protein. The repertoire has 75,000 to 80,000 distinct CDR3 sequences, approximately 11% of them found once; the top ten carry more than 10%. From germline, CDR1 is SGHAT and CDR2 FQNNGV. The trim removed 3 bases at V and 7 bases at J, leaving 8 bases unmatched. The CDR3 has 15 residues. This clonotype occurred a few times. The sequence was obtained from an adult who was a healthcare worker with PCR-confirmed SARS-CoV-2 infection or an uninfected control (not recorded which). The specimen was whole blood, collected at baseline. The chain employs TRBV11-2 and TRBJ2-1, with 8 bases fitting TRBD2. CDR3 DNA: TGTGCCAGCAGCTTCTATCGGCGGGAGGCTAATGAGCAGTTCTTC. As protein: CASSFYRREANEQFF.